This entry describes one T cell receptor beta chain. These data are taken from a study of blood T cell repertoires in COVID-19. Study details: There were acute and convalescent COVID-19 samples, and they came from the United States, Italy and Spain.

Method: immunoSEQ multiplex PCR; TCRdb's copy keeps in-frame clones and lacks some. The sample lists 140,000 to 150,000 clones, 80% occurring once. The V gene's germline CDR1 is SNHLY and CDR2 FYNNEI. The CDR3 contains 22 residues. The ends were cut back, 0 bases at V and 0 bases at J, with 24 bases in the middle. The clonotype originates from a man in his 60s with active or convalescent COVID-19. The sequenced sample was peripheral blood. V is TRBV2 and J is TRBJ1-6, with no clear D. CDR3 sequence (DNA): TGTGCCAGCAGTGAAGCGGATCGTCAATTCGTCGGACTGAGCTCCTATAATTCACCCCTCCACTTT. It encodes CASSEADRQFVGLSSYNSPLHF. Full variable domain (missing parts from reference TRBV2 and TRBJ1-6): EPEVTQTPSHQVTQMGQEVILRCVPISNHLYFYWYRQILGQKVEFLVSFYNNEISEKSEIFDDQFSVERPDGSNFTLKIRSTKLEDSAMYFCASSEADRQFVGLSSYNSPLHFGNGTRLTVT.